The 26 T cell receptor beta chains given below trace back to one sample, sequenced in a study of blood T cell repertoires in COVID-19 (dated by TCRdb to about 2020). To prepare the library, the immunoSEQ multiplex PCR assay was applied. TCRdb holds this immuneACCESS table with in-frame rearrangements only. Some clones are missing; in checked studies, unresolved V genes explain under half, and the rest has no known cause. For this sample there are 380,000 or so clones; roughly 90% appear just once. The top ten clones comprise approximately 0.96% of the sample. The sample comprised PBMCs or T cells enriched from blood (not recorded which). These receptors originate from a woman in her twenties or thirties with acute COVID-19.

The rearrangement joins TRBV4-1 to TRBJ1-1; D gene ambiguous. V lost 1 base, J lost 1 base, and 10 bases lay in between. This CDR3 has 15 amino acids. Germline V gene lookup returns CDR1 MGHRA and CDR2 YSYEKL. CDR3 nucleotides: TGCGCCAGCAGCCAAGTCGGGAGCCCGAACACTGAAGCTTTCTTT. It encodes CASSQVGSPNTEAFF.

This clone was seen only a few times. The CDR3 is CASSFDRGRGYTF. The CDR3 coding sequence is TGTGCCAGCAGTTTCGACAGGGGTAGGGGCTACACCTTC. This chain links TRBV12-3 or TRBV12-4 with TRBJ1-2; 8 nucleotides align to TRBD1. This CDR3 is 13 amino acids long. The junction had 5 bases not matched to a gene; V was cut back by 3 bases and J by 8 bases.

This chain uses TRBV7-2 with TRBJ2-1, with D possibly TRBD2 on 5 matching bases. With 5 bases removed from V and 2 bases from J, the gap between germline ends came to 16 bases. The CDR3 extends over 16 amino acids. Germline V CDR1 and CDR2: SGHTA, FQGNSA. CDR3 region: CASSLRLAGAYNEQFF. CDR3 DNA: TGTGCCAGCAGCCTACGTCTAGCTGGGGCCTACAATGAGCAGTTCTTC.

J is TRBJ1-1 and V is TRBV9; D is unresolved. This CDR3 comprises 14 residues. Germline CDR1 and CDR2: SGDLS and YYNGEE. V lost 3 bases to trimming and J lost 8 bases, with 17 bases between them. Here the CDR3 DNA reads TGTGCCAGCAGCGCCGACACGACCCGGTCGGAAGCTTTCTTT. Protein: CASSADTTRSEAFF.

This rearrangement joins TRBV3-1 (or the pseudogene TRBV3-2) to TRBJ2-3, with 10 bases aligning to TRBD2. The V segment lost 0 bases and the J segment 2 bases; nucleotides outside the gene matches: 5. The germline V gene encodes CDR1 LGHDT and CDR2 YNNKEL (reference sequence). The CDR3 length is 17 residues. The CDR3 reads CASSQDLAGDLTDTQYF. The CDR3 nucleotides read TGTGCCAGCAGCCAAGATCTAGCGGGGGACCTCACAGATACGCAGTATTTT.

This sequence joins TRBV20-1 and TRBJ1-5; 7 bases match TRBD1. The V gene end was trimmed by 4 bases and the J gene end by 0 bases; junction bases not matched to a gene: 12. CDR3 length equals 17 residues. Looked up from germline, CDR1 is DFQATT and CDR2 is SNEGSKA (reference sequence). DNA for the CDR3: TGCAGTGCTACTGAAAGGACAGGAATTTATAGCAATCAGCCCCAGCATTTT. This sequence encodes CSATERTGIYSNQPQHF.

V is TRBV6-5 and J is TRBJ2-2; maybe TRBD2 (5 bases). V lost 0 bases, J lost 1 base, and 6 bases lay in between. CDR1 and CDR2 from the germline V gene are MNHEY and SVGAGI. This CDR3 contains 15 residues. The CDR3 sequence: CASSYSGGNTGELFF. Here the CDR3 DNA reads TGTGCCAGCAGTTACTCAGGAGGGAACACCGGGGAGCTGTTTTTT.

The chain recombines TRBV12-3 or TRBV12-4 with TRBJ1-5; D is possibly TRBD1 (5 bases). V lost 6 bases and J lost 1, with 7 bases in between. This CDR3 has 13 amino acids. The chain's CDR3 is CASRRGSNQPQHF. DNA for the CDR3: TGTGCCAGCAGGCGGGGGAGCAATCAGCCCCAGCATTTT.

This clone was seen a single time. The V gene is TRBV4-1, the J gene TRBJ1-4, with D possibly matching TRBD1 (5 bases). This CDR3 has 15 residues. The germline V gene encodes CDR1 MGHRA and CDR2 YSYEKL. V gave up 1 base and J gave up 2 bases, with 8 bases separating them. The DNA for the CDR3 is TGCGCCAGCAGCCAAGGGGGCCTGACTAATGAAAAACTGTTTTTT. It codes for CASSQGGLTNEKLFF.

This chain joins TRBV5-6 and TRBJ1-6; D gene unclear. From germline, CDR1 is SGHDT and CDR2 YYEEEE. The CDR3 has 15 amino acids. V was clipped by 3 bases and J by 9 bases, with 16 bases between them. CDR3 residues: CASSSPGSKASPLHF. CDR3 DNA sequence: TGTGCCAGCAGCTCGCCCGGGAGTAAAGCTTCACCCCTCCACTTT.

V and J are TRBV5-1 and TRBJ1-1; D is perhaps TRBD1 (6 bases). Trimming took 1 base from V and 5 from J, leaving 12 bases between them. Germline CDR1 SGHRS, CDR2 YFSETQ. The CDR3 extends over 14 amino acids. The CDR3 here is CASSLIQGRTEAFF. DNA of the CDR3: TGCGCCAGCAGCTTGATCCAGGGGCGGACTGAAGCTTTCTTT.

As DNA, the CDR3 is TGTGCCAGCAGTTACTCACAGGGTCTGGGAAACACCATATATTTT. Translated, it gives CASSYSQGLGNTIYF. This rearrangement joins TRBV6-5 to TRBJ1-3; D is perhaps TRBD1 (6 bases). V gave up 0 bases and J gave up 4 bases, with 10 bases separating them. Germline V gene lookup returns CDR1 MNHEY and CDR2 SVGAGI. The CDR3 loop spans 15 amino acids.

The chain uses TRBV13 and TRBJ2-7, with D tentatively TRBD2 (5 bases). This CDR3 is 12 amino acids long. V was cut by 1 base and J by 5 bases, with 6 bases left in between. Per germline, CDR1 PRHDT and CDR2 FYEKMQ (reference sequence). For the CDR3, the DNA is TGTGCCAGCAGCTTAGTCGGGGACGAGCAGTACTTC. It is translated as CASSLVGDEQYF.

The chain carries TRBV4-2 and TRBJ1-5, with TRBD1 matching 7 bases. After removal of 1 base from V and 3 bases from J, the junction contained 9 bases not matched to a gene. The CDR3 extends over 17 amino acids. Germline lookup yields CDR1 LGHNA and CDR2 YNFKEQ. CDR3 nucleotide sequence: TGTGCCAGCAGCCAAGGTGTTCGGGACAGCAACAATCAGCCCCAGCATTTT. The encoded protein is CASSQGVRDSNNQPQHF.

The chain combines TRBV5-4 with TRBJ1-1; D is unresolved. Trimming left V 4 bases short and J 3 bases short, with 10 bases between. The CDR3 runs to 13 residues. From germline, CDR1 is SGHNT and CDR2 YYREEE (reference sequence). CDR3 amino acids: CASSPRPYTEAFF. The CDR3 bases are TGTGCCAGCAGCCCCAGGCCCTACACTGAAGCTTTCTTT. Filled out from reference TRBV5-4 and TRBJ1-1, the complete variable domain reads ETGVTQSPTHLIKTRGQQVTLRCSSQSGHNTVSWYQQALGQGPQFIFQYYREEENGRGNFPPRFSGLQFPNYSSELNVNALELDDSALYLCASSPRPYTEAFFGQGTRLTVV.

This clone was picked up one time. The chain has TRBV19 and TRBJ1-2, with TRBD1 matching over 7 bases. The CDR3 spans 15 residues. V lost 4 bases and J lost 2; bases outside the gene matches: 7. The V gene's germline CDR1 is LNHDA and CDR2 SQIVND (reference sequence). CDR3: CASSTDREENYGYTF. Written as DNA, the CDR3 is TGTGCCAGTAGTACCGACAGGGAAGAGAACTATGGCTACACCTTC.

This clone was recorded only once. The chain recombines TRBV7-9 with TRBJ1-1, with a tentative D call TRBD1 (5 bases). The CDR3 is made up of 14 amino acids. The V end lost 1 base, the J end lost 8 bases, and 14 bases lay between the germline ends. Germline V gene sequence: CDR1 SEHNR, CDR2 FQNEAQ (reference sequence). The CDR3 is CASSLGGSNLEAFF. CDR3 sequence (DNA): TGTGCCAGCAGCTTAGGGGGCAGTAACCTCGAAGCTTTCTTT.

The rearrangement links TRBV27 to TRBJ2-7; 7 positions match TRBD1. This CDR3 comprises 14 residues. Germline V gene sequence: CDR1 MNHEY, CDR2 SMNVEV (reference sequence). The ends lost 3 bases at V and 0 bases at J; junction bases unmatched: 2. DNA of the CDR3: TGTGCCAGCAGTTTGGACAGGAGCTCCTACGAGCAGTACTTC. This translates into CASSLDRSSYEQYF.

J is TRBJ2-7 and V is TRBV21-1; TRBD1, the D gene given by the table, was not confirmed from the DNA. TRBV21-1 is termed a pseudogene. The CDR3 runs 15 residues. The CDR3 region has the DNA TGTGCCAGCAGCAAAGGGATCTCGGGACATGCTGAGCAGTACTTC. It encodes CASSKGISGHAEQYF.

This chain connects TRBV12-3 or TRBV12-4 to TRBJ2-1; possible D gene TRBD1, 6 bases. The ends were cut back, 3 bases at V and 11 bases at J, with 11 bases in the middle. The CDR3 has 12 residues. The CDR3 DNA sequence: TGTGCCAGCAGTTTCCGGGACACGCAGCAGTTCTTC. Protein: CASSFRDTQQFF.

The chain joins TRBV7-8 to TRBJ2-7; 9 nucleotides line up with TRBD2. This CDR3 has 14 residues. CDR1 is SGHVS, CDR2 FQNEAQ, per germline. V lost 1 base and J lost 6; bases outside the gene matches: 4. The chain's CDR3 is CASSLGPSGVEQYF. CDR3 sequence (DNA): TGTGCCAGCAGCTTAGGACCTAGCGGGGTCGAGCAGTACTTC. Based on the CDR3 plus reference TRBV7-8 and TRBJ2-7, the full variable domain is GAGVSQSPRYKVAKRGQDVALRCDPISGHVSLFWYQQALGQGPEFLTYFQNEAQLDKSGLPSDRFFAERPEGSVSTLKIQRTQQEDSAVYLCASSLGPSGVEQYFGPGTRLTVT.

V and J are TRBV19 and TRBJ1-6; tentative D call: TRBD1 (5 bases). Germline V CDR1 and CDR2: LNHDA, SQIVND (reference sequence). The CDR3 contains 15 residues. The V end lost 4 bases, the J end lost 7 bases, and 14 bases lay between the germline ends. The CDR3 nucleotides are TGTGCCAGTAGTACCTTGTCCGGGGGGAATTCACCCCTCCACTTT. This codes for CASSTLSGGNSPLHF.

The V and J genes are TRBV4-2 and TRBJ1-3; D unresolved. Between the trimmed V and J ends, which lost 4 bases and 0 bases, there was a span of 10 bases. Germline V gene data show CDR1 as LGHNA and CDR2 as YNFKEQ. CDR3 length: 15 amino acids. The CDR3 DNA reads TGTGCCAGCAGCCTTAGTTCAGGCTCTGGAAACACCATATATTTT. This sequence encodes CASSLSSGSGNTIYF.

The chain is built from TRBV12-5 and TRBJ2-1, with 8 bases aligning to TRBD1. The CDR3 sequence is 16 residues long. Germline trimming cut 3 bases from V and 6 bases from J; bases unmatched to any gene: 10. Germline CDR1 LGHNT, CDR2 FRNRAP. This CDR3 reads CASGFRDRSGGNEQFF. In DNA form, the CDR3 reads TGTGCTAGTGGTTTCCGGGACAGGTCTGGAGGCAATGAGCAGTTCTTC.

J is TRBJ1-3 and V is TRBV5-4, with unresolved D. Trimming pared 3 bases from V and 0 bases from J, leaving 10 bases between. Germline CDR1 is SGHNT and CDR2 is YYREEE (reference sequence). There are 15 residues in the CDR3. This CDR3 reads CASSYQPSSGNTIYF. The CDR3, as DNA: TGTGCCAGCAGCTACCAGCCTAGCTCTGGAAACACCATATATTTT.

The V call is TRBV7-8, the J call TRBJ1-3, with D unresolved. This CDR3 is built from 13 residues. V lost 6 bases, J lost 0 bases, and 6 bases lay in between. CDR1 and CDR2 (germline): SGHVS, FQNEAQ. CDR3 protein: CASSSSSGNTIYF. CDR3 nucleotides: TGTGCCAGCAGTAGCAGCTCTGGAAACACCATATATTTT.